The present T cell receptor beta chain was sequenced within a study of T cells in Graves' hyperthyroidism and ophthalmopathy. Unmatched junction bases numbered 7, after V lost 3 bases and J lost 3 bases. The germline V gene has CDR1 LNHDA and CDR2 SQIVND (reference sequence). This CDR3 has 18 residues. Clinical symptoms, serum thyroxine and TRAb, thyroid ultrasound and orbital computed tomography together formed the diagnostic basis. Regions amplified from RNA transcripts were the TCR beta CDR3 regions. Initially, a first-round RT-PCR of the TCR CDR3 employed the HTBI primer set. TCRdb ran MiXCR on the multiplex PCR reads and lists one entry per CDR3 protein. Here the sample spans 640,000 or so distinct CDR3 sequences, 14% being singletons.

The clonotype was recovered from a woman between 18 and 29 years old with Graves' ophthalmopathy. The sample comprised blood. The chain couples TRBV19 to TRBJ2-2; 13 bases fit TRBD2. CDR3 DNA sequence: TGTGCCAGTAGTATGTGGACTAGCGGGAGCATCGACACCGGGGAGCTGTTTTTT. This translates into CASSMWTSGSIDTGELFF.